This T cell receptor beta chain was sequenced for a study of T cells in Graves' hyperthyroidism and ophthalmopathy. Whole-study context: Staff took peripheral blood when the initial diagnosis was made, before any treatment began. Findings and limits, study-wide: Ophthalmopathy and stable hyperthyroidism were separated by a 13 V-J model.

Amplification of TCR beta CDR3 regions used RNA as the template. The TCR CDR3 first-round RT-PCR relied on the HTBI primer set. In TCRdb, the multiplex PCR reads were re-called with MiXCR into one record per CDR3 protein. Of under 300,000 distinct CDR3 sequences in the sample, about 15% were seen once. The CDR3 totals 15 residues. Per germline, CDR1 MNHEY and CDR2 SMNVEV (reference sequence). Trimming left V 2 bases short and J 4 bases short, with 15 bases between. Notes on this clonotype: Its antigen remains unidentified.

Pregnant or lactating patients were excluded, as were those with uncontrolled infection or other autoimmune disease. When hyperthyroidism was first diagnosed, the blood sample was taken, preceding any ophthalmopathy symptoms. Sequencing input: blood. This TCR came from a woman between 35 and 50 years old with Graves' hyperthyroidism that later progressed to Graves' ophthalmopathy. V usage is TRBV27 and J usage is TRBJ2-7; D remains unclear. DNA of the CDR3: TGTGCCAGCAGTTTAATCCCGGACGGTAAATACGAGCAGTACTTC. Amino acid sequence: CASSLIPDGKYEQYF.